The clone carrying this T cell receptor (beta chain) was observed a handful of times. Relative to the germline gene, one junction end is altered; a read error may explain this. Recruits, aged about 18 to 100 years, lived in 24 US areas. Method: immunoSEQ multiplex PCR; TCRdb's copy keeps in-frame clones and lacks some. The profile shows around 300,000 clones, around nine tenths of them singletons. CDR1 LGHDT and CDR2 YNNKEL come from the germline V gene (reference sequence). The CDR3 loop spans 14 amino acids. These data come from a study of blood T cell repertoires in COVID-19. Study details: Samples of COVID-19 (acute and convalescent) were obtained from the United States, Italy and Spain.

The sample was PBMCs or T cells enriched from blood (not recorded which). This clonotype was obtained from a woman in her fifties or sixties who had recovered from COVID-19. The rearrangement links TRBV3-1 (or the pseudogene TRBV3-2) to TRBJ1-1; 7 bases align to TRBD1. Here the CDR3 DNA reads TGTGCCAGCAGCCCGGGACAGTCGAACGCTGAAGCTTTCTTT. Amino acids: CASSPGQSNAEAFF.